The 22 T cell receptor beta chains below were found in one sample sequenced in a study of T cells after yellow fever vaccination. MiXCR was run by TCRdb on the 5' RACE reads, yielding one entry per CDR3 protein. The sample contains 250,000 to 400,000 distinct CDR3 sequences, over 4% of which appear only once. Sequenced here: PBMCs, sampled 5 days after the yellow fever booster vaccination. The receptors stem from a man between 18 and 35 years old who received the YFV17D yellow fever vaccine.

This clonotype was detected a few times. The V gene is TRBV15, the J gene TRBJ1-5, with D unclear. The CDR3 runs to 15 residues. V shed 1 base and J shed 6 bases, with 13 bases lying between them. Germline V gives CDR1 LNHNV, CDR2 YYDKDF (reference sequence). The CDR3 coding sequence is TGTGCCACCAGCAGAGGAGGATCAACTTCTCAGCCCCAGCATTTT. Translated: CATSRGGSTSQPQHF.

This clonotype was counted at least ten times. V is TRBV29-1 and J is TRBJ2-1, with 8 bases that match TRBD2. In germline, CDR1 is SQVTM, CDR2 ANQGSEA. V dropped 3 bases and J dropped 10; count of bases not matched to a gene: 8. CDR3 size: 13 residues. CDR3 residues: CSVDGRRGGEQFF. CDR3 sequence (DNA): TGCAGCGTTGATGGCCGTCGGGGGGGCGAGCAGTTCTTC.

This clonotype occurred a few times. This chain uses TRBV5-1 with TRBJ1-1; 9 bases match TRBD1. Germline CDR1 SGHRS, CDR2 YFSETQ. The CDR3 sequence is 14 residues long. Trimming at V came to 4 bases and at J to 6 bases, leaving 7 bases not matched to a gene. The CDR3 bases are TGCGCCAGCAGCGCCAGACAGGGGGTGGCTGAAGCTTTCTTT. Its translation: CASSARQGVAEAFF.

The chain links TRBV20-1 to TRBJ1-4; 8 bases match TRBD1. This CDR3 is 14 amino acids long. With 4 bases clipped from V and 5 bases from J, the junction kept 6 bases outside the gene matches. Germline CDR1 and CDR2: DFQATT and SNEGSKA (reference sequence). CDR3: CSATHRGGNEKLFF. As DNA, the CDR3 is TGCAGTGCTACCCACAGGGGGGGAAATGAAAAACTGTTTTTT.

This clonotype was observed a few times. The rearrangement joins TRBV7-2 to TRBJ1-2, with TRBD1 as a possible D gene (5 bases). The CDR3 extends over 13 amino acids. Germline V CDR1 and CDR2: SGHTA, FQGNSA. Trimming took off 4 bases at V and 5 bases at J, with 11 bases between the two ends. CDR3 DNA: TGTGCCAGCAGCTCAGACGGACAATATGGCTACACCTTC. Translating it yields CASSSDGQYGYTF.

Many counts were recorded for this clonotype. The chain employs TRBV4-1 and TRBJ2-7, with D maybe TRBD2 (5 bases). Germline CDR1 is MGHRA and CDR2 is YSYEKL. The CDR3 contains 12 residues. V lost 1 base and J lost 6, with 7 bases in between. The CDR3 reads CASSQAGGEQYV. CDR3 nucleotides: TGCGCCAGCAGCCAAGCCGGAGGCGAGCAGTACGTC.

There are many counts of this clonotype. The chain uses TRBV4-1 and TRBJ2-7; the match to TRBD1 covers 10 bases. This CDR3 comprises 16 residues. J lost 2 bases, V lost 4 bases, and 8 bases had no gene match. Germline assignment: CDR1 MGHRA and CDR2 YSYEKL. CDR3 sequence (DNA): TGCGCCAGCAGCCCGATCGGGACAGGGGCGGCCTACGAGCAGTACTTC. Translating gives CASSPIGTGAAYEQYF.

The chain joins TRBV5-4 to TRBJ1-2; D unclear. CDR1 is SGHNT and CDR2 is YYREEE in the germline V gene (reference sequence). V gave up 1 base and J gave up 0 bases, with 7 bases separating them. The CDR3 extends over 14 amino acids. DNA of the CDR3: TGTGCCAGCAGCTTGTTGGCAGCTAACTATGGCTACACCTTC. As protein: CASSLLAANYGYTF.

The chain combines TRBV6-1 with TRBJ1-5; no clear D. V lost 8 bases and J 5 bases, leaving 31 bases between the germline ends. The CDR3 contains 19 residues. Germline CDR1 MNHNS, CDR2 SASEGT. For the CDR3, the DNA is TGTGCCAGCCGAATATTGGGCCTTAGGGCGGGGTCTGGAGATCAGCCCCAGCATTTT. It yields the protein CASRILGLRAGSGDQPQHF.

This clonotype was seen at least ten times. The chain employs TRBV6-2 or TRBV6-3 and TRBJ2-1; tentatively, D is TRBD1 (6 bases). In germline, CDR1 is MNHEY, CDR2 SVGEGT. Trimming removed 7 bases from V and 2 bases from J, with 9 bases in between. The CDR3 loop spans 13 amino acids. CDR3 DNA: TGTGCCAGCAAGGGGACAACCTACAATGAGCAGTTCTTC. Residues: CASKGTTYNEQFF.

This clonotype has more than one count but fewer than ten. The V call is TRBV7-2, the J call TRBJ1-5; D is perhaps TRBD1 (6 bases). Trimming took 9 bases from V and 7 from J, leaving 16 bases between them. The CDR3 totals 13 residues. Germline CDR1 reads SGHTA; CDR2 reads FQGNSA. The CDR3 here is CASSFTGGQPQHF. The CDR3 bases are TGTGCCAGTAGTTTTACCGGGGGCCAGCCCCAGCATTTT.

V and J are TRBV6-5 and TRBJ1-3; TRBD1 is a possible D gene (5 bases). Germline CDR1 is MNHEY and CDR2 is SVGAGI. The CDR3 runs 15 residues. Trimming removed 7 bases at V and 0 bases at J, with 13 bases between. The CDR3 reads CASTLDSNSGNTIYF. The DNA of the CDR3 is TGTGCCAGCACTTTAGACAGCAACTCTGGAAACACCATATATTTT.

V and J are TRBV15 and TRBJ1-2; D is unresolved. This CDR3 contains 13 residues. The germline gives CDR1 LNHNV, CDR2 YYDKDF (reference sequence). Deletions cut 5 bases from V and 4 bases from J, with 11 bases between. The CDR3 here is CATSAFRSYGYTF. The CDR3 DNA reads TGTGCCACCAGCGCTTTTCGGTCCTATGGCTACACCTTC.

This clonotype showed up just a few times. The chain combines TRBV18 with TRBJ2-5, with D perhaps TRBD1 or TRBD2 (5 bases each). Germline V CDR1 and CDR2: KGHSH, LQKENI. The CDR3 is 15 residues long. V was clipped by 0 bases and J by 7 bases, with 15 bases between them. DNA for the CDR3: TGTGCCAGCTCACCACCAGAAATGAGGGGTAGGACCCAGTACTTC. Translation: CASSPPEMRGRTQYF.

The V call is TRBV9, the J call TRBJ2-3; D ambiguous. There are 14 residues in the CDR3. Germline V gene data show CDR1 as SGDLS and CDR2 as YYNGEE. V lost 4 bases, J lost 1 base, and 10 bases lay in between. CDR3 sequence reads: CASSTPAGTDTQYF. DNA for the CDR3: TGTGCCAGCAGCACCCCCGCGGGCACAGATACGCAGTATTTT.

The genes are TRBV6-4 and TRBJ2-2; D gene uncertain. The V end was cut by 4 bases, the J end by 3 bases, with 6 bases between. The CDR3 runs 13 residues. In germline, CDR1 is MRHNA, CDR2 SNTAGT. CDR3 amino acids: CASSGEDTGELFF. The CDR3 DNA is TGTGCCAGCAGTGGAGAGGACACCGGGGAGCTGTTTTTT.

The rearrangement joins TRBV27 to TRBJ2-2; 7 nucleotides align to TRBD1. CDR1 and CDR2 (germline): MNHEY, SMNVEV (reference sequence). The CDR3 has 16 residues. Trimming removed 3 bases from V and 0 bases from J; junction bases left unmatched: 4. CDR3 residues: CASSFPGQPNTGELFF. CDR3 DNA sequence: TGTGCCAGCAGTTTCCCGGGACAGCCGAACACCGGGGAGCTGTTTTTT.

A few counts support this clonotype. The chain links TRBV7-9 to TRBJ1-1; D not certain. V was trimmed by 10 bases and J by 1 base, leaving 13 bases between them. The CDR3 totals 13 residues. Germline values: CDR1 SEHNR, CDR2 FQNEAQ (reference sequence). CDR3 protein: CATSTRQNTEAFF. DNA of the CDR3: TGTGCCACCTCCACCCGCCAGAACACTGAAGCTTTCTTT.

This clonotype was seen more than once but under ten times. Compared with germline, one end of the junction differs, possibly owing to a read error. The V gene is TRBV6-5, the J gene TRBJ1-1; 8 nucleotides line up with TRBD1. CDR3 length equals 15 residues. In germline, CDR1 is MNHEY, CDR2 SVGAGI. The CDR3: CASSYSKQGVTEAFF. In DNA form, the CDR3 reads TGTGCCAGCAGTTACTCGAAACAGGGGGTAACTGAAGCCTTCTTT.

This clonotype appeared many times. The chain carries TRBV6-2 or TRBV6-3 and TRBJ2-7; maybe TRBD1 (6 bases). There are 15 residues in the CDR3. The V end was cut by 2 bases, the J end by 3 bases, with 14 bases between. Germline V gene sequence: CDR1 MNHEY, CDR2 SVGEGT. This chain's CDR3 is CASSYVPGQIYEQYV. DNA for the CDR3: TGTGCCAGCAGTTACGTTCCAGGACAGATCTACGAGCAGTACGTC.

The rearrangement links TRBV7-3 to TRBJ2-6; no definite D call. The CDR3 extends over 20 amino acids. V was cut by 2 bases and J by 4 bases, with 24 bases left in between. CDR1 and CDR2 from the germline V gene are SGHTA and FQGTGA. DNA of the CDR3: TGTGCCAGCAGCTTATATCATACCTTTCCTTTACGGTCCGGGGCCAACGTCCTGACTTTC. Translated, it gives CASSLYHTFPLRSGANVLTF.

The CDR3 coding sequence is TGTGCCAGCAGCTTAAGACAGCGGGGGGGCCGAGAGACCCAGTACTTC. Amino acid sequence: CASSLRQRGGRETQYF. V and J are TRBV7-3 and TRBJ2-5, with TRBD2 matching 10 bases. V lost 1 base, J lost 4 bases, and 6 bases stayed unmatched. Looked up from germline, CDR1 is SGHTA and CDR2 is FQGTGA. The CDR3 consists of 16 residues.